This T cell receptor (beta chain) was documented in a study of blood T cell repertoires in COVID-19. Study details: The United States, Italy and Spain provided the acute and convalescent COVID-19 samples. PBMCs, B-cell-depleted T cells, or T cells provided the cDNA or gDNA that made up the material.

In the source study's methods: Amplification with reference gene primers provided the estimates of nucleated cell counts. Assay: immunoSEQ multiplex PCR; the TCRdb copy retains only in-frame clones and omits some. That table gives V, J and clone size, and the DNA gave D and trimming. The table lists 250,000 or so clones, around 91% of them singletons, with roughly 2% in the top ten. The CDR3 runs to 15 residues. Per the germline V gene, CDR1 is SEHNR and CDR2 is FQNEAQ (reference sequence). The germline V and J ends were trimmed by 7 bases and 4 bases, with 18 bases remaining between them. Seattle patients were enrolled during active infection and followed longitudinally.

This receptor was identified in a woman aged 55-70 years with COVID-19, enrolled during active disease. The chain combines TRBV7-9 with TRBJ2-3, with a tentative D call TRBD2 (5 bases). The specimen sequenced was peripheral blood. The CDR3 sequence: CASTPPSRGSDTQYF. For the CDR3, the DNA is TGTGCCAGCACCCCCCCTTCCCGGGGATCAGATACGCAGTATTTT.